This is a list of T cell receptor beta chains from one sample in a study of blood T cell repertoires in COVID-19. TCRdb keeps only in-frame clones here, not all; method: immunoSEQ multiplex PCR. In the table there are 150,000 to 200,000 clones, 80% to 90% of which are singletons. The sample comprised peripheral blood. The receptors come from a man aged 55 to 70 with acute or convalescent COVID-19. Each CDR3 is given with its conserved first and last residue. D genes are given only for firm matches. Clone size is given for some rows only: seen once, a few or many times, or a class if the clone is expanded.

>TRBD1|-|TRBV30|TRBJ1-1
CAGDRGFPNTEAFF
TGTGCCGGCGACAGGGGGTTCCCAAACACTGAAGCTTTCTTT
>TRBD2|-|TRBV7-9|TRBJ2-1
CASSVISGTFSYNEQFF
TGTGCCAGCAGCGTGATTAGCGGGACTTTTTCCTACAATGAGCAGTTCTTC
>TRBD1|-|TRBV5-4|TRBJ1-3
CASSLQGVTNTIYF
TGTGCCAGCAGCCTCCAGGGGGTAACAAACACCATATATTTT
>TRBD1|-|TRBV30|TRBJ1-6
CAWTDRVDSPLHF
TGTGCCTGGACTGACAGGGTAGATTCACCCCTCCACTTT
>-|-|TRBV7-9|TRBJ2-7
CASSRIRGWESYEQYF
TGTGCCAGCAGCCGCATCCGGGGATGGGAATCCTACGAGCAGTACTTC
>TRBD2|-|TRBV5-1|TRBJ2-7
CASSRGLAGFLFEQYF
TGCGCCAGCAGCCGGGGACTAGCGGGATTTCTTTTCGAGCAGTACTTC
>TRBD1|-|TRBV28|TRBJ1-2
CASSIGQATIYGYTF
TGTGCCAGCAGTATCGGACAGGCCACAATCTATGGCTACACCTTC
>-|-|TRBV2|TRBJ2-2
CASTRTGELFF
TGTGCCAGCACGCGGACCGGGGAGCTGTTTTTT
>TRBD1|-|TRBV28|TRBJ2-1
CASSYPPGTGYNEQFF
TGTGCCAGCAGTTATCCCCCCGGGACAGGCTACAATGAGCAGTTCTTC
>-|once|TRBV18|TRBJ1-1
CASSPAVNTEAFF
TGTGCCAGCTCACCTGCGGTAAACACTGAAGCTTTCTTT
>-|once|TRBV4-2|TRBJ2-5
CASSQEGGGARETQYF
TGTGCCAGCAGCCAAGAGGGCGGGGGCGCGCGGGAGACCCAGTACTTC
>-|-|TRBV19|TRBJ1-3
CASSVPPGVSGNTIYF
TGTGCCAGTAGTGTGCCCCCAGGGGTGTCCGGAAACACCATATATTTT
>TRBD1|-|TRBV3-1/TRBV3-2|TRBJ1-5
CASSPSYGQVGDQPQHF
TGTGCCAGCAGCCCCTCCTACGGACAGGTGGGGGATCAGCCCCAGCATTTT
>-|-|TRBV19|TRBJ1-1
CATTRHSDTEAFF
TGTGCCACCACCCGACACTCGGACACTGAAGCTTTCTTT
>-|-|TRBV27|TRBJ1-4
CASSLEGDEKLFF
TGTGCCAGCAGTTTAGAAGGGGATGAAAAACTGTTTTTT
>-|-|TRBV6-2/TRBV6-3|TRBJ2-3
CASSALRTDTQYF
TGTGCCAGCAGCGCCCTGCGGACAGATACGCAGTATTTT
>-|-|TRBV30|TRBJ1-3
CAWTGFSGNTIYF
TGTGCCTGGACAGGGTTTTCTGGGAACACCATATATTTT
>-|-|TRBV5-4|TRBJ2-7
CASSPDRYREQYF
TGTGCCAGCAGCCCCGACAGGTACCGCGAGCAGTACTTC
>-|-|TRBV7-9|TRBJ1-3
CASSLNTRDTIYF
TGTGCCAGCAGCTTAAACACTCGGGACACCATATATTTT
>-|-|TRBV4-2|TRBJ1-6
CASSQVNAGLQSPLHF
TGTGCCAGCAGCCAAGTTAACGCGGGACTGCAGTCACCCCTCCACTTT
>-|-|TRBV15|TRBJ2-6
CATSSPGSGANVLTF
TGTGCCACCAGCAGTCCAGGGTCTGGGGCCAACGTCCTGACTTTC
>-|-|TRBV13|TRBJ2-1
CASSPPRGGYNEQFF
TGTGCCAGCAGCCCCCCCCGGGGAGGATACAATGAGCAGTTCTTC
>TRBD1|-|TRBV6-5|TRBJ1-5
CASDRGPFPNQPQHF
TGTGCCAGTGACAGGGGGCCCTTCCCAAATCAGCCCCAGCATTTT
>-|once|TRBV24-1|TRBJ1-2
CATSEGQGYGYTF
TGTGCCACCAGTGAGGGTCAGGGGTACGGCTACACCTTC
>TRBD2|-|TRBV2|TRBJ2-7
CASSEGSGSTPYEQYF
TGTGCCAGCAGTGAAGGTAGCGGGAGTACCCCCTACGAGCAGTACTTC
>-|-|TRBV28|TRBJ1-6
CASSSFGRGTGHSPLHF
TGTGCCAGCAGTTCCTTCGGGAGGGGCACAGGCCATTCACCCCTCCACTTT
>-|-|TRBV4-2|TRBJ2-7
CASSQGPYEQYF
TGTGCCAGCAGCCAGGGCCCGTACGAGCAGTACTTC
>-|few|TRBV27|TRBJ2-2
CASSLWQGTGELFF
TGTGCCAGCAGTTTATGGCAGGGGACCGGGGAGCTGTTTTTT
>TRBD1|-|TRBV15|TRBJ1-4
CATSRATGGREKLFF
TGTGCCACCAGCAGAGCCACAGGGGGCAGGGAAAAACTGTTTTTT
>-|few|TRBV19|TRBJ1-3
CASQPGGAPFGNTIYF
TGTGCCAGCCAGCCCGGCGGGGCACCTTTCGGAAACACCATATATTTT
>-|-|TRBV6-5|TRBJ1-6
CASSLFSPLHF
TGTGCCAGCAGCCTATTTTCACCCCTCCACTTT
>TRBD1|-|TRBV6-5|TRBJ1-2
CASSLGQGTYGYTF
TGTGCCAGCAGTCTGGGACAGGGCACCTATGGCTACACCTTC
>-|once|TRBV5-8|TRBJ2-5
CASSTGDGQETQYF
TGTGCCAGCAGCACGGGAGATGGGCAAGAGACCCAGTACTTC
>-|few|TRBV7-9|TRBJ1-2
CASSQGQRLNYGYTF
TGTGCCAGCAGCCAAGGACAGAGACTTAACTATGGCTACACCTTC
>TRBD2|-|TRBV28|TRBJ2-3
CASRRLGSGRKADTQYF
TGTGCCAGCAGGCGACTGGGGAGCGGGAGAAAGGCAGATACGCAGTATTTT
>TRBD2|few|TRBV2|TRBJ2-2
CASRRPSGDGTGELFF
TGTGCCAGCAGGCGCCCTAGCGGGGACGGGACCGGGGAGCTGTTTTTT
>-|-|TRBV2|TRBJ2-1
CASSEGLANNEQFF
TGTGCCAGCAGTGAGGGACTGGCAAACAATGAGCAGTTCTTC
>-|-|TRBV28|TRBJ1-5
CASQSGQPQHF
TGTGCCAGCCAGAGCGGGCAGCCCCAGCATTTT
>TRBD1|-|TRBV4-2|TRBJ2-2
CATKRGGARVAGELFF
TGTGCCACCAAACGAGGGGGCGCACGAGTCGCCGGGGAGCTGTTTTTT
>-|few|TRBV10-3|TRBJ2-5
CAISESTGQETQYF
TGTGCCATCAGTGAGTCGACAGGCCAAGAGACCCAGTACTTC
>TRBD1|-|TRBV6-5|TRBJ1-2
CASGRDSNYGYTF
TGTGCCAGCGGCCGGGACAGTAACTATGGCTACACCTTC
>-|-|TRBV6-9|TRBJ1-1
CASSYSGDLRPFF
TGTGCCAGCAGTTATTCGGGAGACCTCCGGCCTTTCTTT
>TRBD2|many|TRBV5-4|TRBJ2-1
CASSLERGSYNEQFF
TGTGCCAGCAGCTTAGAGCGGGGGTCCTACAATGAGCAGTTCTTC
>-|-|TRBV27|TRBJ2-2
CASSLLAENTGELFF
TGTGCCAGCAGTTTACTGGCAGAAAACACCGGGGAGCTGTTTTTT
>-|-|TRBV14|TRBJ2-5
CASSQRQQETQYF
TGTGCCAGCAGCCAGCGGCAGCAAGAGACCCAGTACTTC
>-|-|TRBV2|TRBJ1-5
CASSDRNVDQPQHF
TGTGCCAGCAGTGATCGTAATGTCGATCAGCCCCAGCATTTT
>TRBD2|-|TRBV13|TRBJ2-5
CASSPLRGYQETQYF
TGTGCCAGCAGCCCCTTGCGGGGGTACCAAGAGACCCAGTACTTC
>TRBD2|-|TRBV7-9|TRBJ2-3
CASSGLAVSTDTQYF
TGTGCCAGCAGCGGACTAGCGGTTAGCACAGATACGCAGTATTTT
>-|-|TRBV2|TRBJ1-6
CASTRNRDPYNSPLHF
TGTGCCAGCACCAGAAACAGGGATCCCTATAATTCACCCCTCCACTTT
>TRBD2|-|TRBV5-1|TRBJ2-7
CASSLYQAGDEQYF
TGCGCCAGCAGCTTGTATCAGGCGGGGGACGAGCAGTACTTC
>TRBD1|few|TRBV19|TRBJ1-1
CASRDRVVYVPSFEAFF
TGTGCCAGTAGGGACAGGGTGGTATATGTCCCCTCCTTTGAAGCTTTCTTT
>-|-|TRBV28|TRBJ1-2
CASRWGPGQAGYGYTF
TGTGCCAGCCGTTGGGGTCCGGGCCAAGCAGGGTATGGCTACACCTTC
>-|-|TRBV7-9|TRBJ1-4
CASSSGGISDF
TGTGCCAGCAGCTCCGGAGGGATTAGTGATTTT